This TCR beta chain comes out of a study of Graves' ophthalmopathy and Graves' hyperthyroidism. About the research overall: There was a collection of peripheral blood at initial diagnosis, before any treatment. Study-wide results and limits: Blood also held most thyroid clonotypes expanded above 0.001 frequency.

Symptoms, serum thyroxine and TRAb, thyroid ultrasound, and orbital computed tomography formed the diagnostic basis. This clonotype was picked up a small number of times. Its antigen is not identified. Trimming at V came to 3 bases and at J to 0 bases, leaving 6 bases not matched to a gene. Germline V gene sequence: CDR1 SGHRS, CDR2 YFSETQ. The CDR3 is made up of 15 amino acids. RNA transcripts yielded amplified TCR beta CDR3 regions. HTBI primers were used in a first-round RT-PCR, which preceded a second-round multiplex PCR. Each CDR3 protein is one row after TCRdb ran MiXCR on the multiplex PCR reads. The sample carries roughly 500,000 distinct CDR3 sequences, over 13% recorded once.

Material for sequencing was blood. The origin of this receptor is a woman in her 30s with Graves' ophthalmopathy. This chain joins TRBV5-1 and TRBJ2-7, with TRBD1 matching 7 bases. CDR3 nucleotide sequence: TGCGCCAGCAGCTGGGACAGTGTAAGCTCCTACGAGCAGTACTTC. This gives the protein CASSWDSVSSYEQYF.